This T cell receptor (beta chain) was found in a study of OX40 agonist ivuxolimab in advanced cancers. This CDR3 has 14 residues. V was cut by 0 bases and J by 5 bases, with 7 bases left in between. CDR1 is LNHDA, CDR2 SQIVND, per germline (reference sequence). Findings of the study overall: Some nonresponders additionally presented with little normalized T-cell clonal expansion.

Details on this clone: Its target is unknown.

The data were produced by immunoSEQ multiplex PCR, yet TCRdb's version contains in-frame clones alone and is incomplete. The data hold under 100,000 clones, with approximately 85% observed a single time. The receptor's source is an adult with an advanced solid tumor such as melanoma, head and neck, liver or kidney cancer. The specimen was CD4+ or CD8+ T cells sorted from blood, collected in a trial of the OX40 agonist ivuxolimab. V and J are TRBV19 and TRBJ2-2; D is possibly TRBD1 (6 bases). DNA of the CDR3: TGTGCCAGTAGTATAGAAGGGGGAACCGGGGAGCTGTTTTTT. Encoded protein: CASSIEGGTGELFF.